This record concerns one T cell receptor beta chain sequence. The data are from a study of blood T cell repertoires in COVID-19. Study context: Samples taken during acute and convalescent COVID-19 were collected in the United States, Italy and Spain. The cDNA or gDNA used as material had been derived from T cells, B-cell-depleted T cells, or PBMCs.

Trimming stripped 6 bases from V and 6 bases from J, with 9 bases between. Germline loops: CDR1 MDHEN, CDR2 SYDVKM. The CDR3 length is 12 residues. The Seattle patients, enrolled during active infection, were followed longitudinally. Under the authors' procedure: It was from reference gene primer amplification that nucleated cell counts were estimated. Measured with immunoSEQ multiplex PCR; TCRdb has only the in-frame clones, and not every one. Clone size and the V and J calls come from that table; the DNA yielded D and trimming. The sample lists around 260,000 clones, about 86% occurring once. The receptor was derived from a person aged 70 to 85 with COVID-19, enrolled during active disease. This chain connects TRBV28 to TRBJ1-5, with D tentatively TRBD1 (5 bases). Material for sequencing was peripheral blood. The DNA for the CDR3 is TGTGCCAGCAGCTCCGGGGGTCAGCCCCAGCATTTT. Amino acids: CASSSGGQPQHF.